This T cell receptor beta chain was recovered during a study of OX40 agonist ivuxolimab in advanced cancers. On the study more broadly: Dose-escalation cases comprised hepatocellular carcinoma, melanoma, renal cell or head and neck cancer. Therapy given before enrollment (anti-PD-1, anti-PD-L1 or anti-CTLA-4) was allowed, and around 40% had some. Overall study results and limits: Antigen specificity of clonally expanded peripheral T cells was not established.

The protocol was immunoSEQ multiplex PCR, while the TCRdb copy is restricted to in-frame clones and leaves out a portion. The sample lists 90,000 to 100,000 clones, around nine tenths occurring once. Comments on this clone: The target antigen is unknown.

The CDR3 covers 13 residues. Germline V gene data show CDR1 as SGHTA and CDR2 as FQGNSA. The V gene lost 7 bases and the J gene lost 0 bases, with 8 bases spanning the gap. This chain connects TRBV7-2 to TRBJ2-3; unclear D gene. This TCR was recovered from an adult with an advanced solid tumor such as melanoma, head and neck, liver or kidney cancer. Sequenced material: CD4+ or CD8+ T cells sorted from blood, taken in a trial of the OX40 agonist ivuxolimab. CDR3 region: CASKIPSTDTQYF. CDR3 DNA: TGTGCCAGCAAAATCCCTAGCACAGATACGCAGTATTTT.